This T cell receptor beta chain was identified in a study of blood T cell repertoires in COVID-19. Clones were read by immunoSEQ multiplex PCR, and TCRdb kept only the in-frame ones, dropping some. The data show fewer than 60,000 clones, around 81% seen once. This CDR3 has 17 residues. Germline loops: CDR1 SSHAT, CDR2 FNYEAQ (reference sequence). Notes on this clone: A read error may account for a junction end that differs from germline.

The sequenced material came from peripheral blood. The rearrangement links TRBV7-7 to TRBJ2-3; 8 bases align to TRBD2. This clonotype was obtained from a woman older than 75 with COVID-19, enrolled during active disease. CDR3 nucleotide sequence: TGTGCTAGCAGCTTTGGACTAGCCTCCTCTAAGGCAGATACGCAGTATTTT. This encodes CASSFGLASSKADTQYF.